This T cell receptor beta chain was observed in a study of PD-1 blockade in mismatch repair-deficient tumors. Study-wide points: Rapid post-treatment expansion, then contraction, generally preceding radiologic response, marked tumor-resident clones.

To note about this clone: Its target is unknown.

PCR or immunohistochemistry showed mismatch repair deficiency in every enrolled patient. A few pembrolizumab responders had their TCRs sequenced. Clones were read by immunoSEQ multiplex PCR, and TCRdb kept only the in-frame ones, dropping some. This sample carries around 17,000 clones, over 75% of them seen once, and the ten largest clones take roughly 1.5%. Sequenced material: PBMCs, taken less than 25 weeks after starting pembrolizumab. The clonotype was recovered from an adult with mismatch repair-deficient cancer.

CDR3 region: CASSSDRGLGNSPLHF. CDR3 DNA: TGTGCCAGCAGCTCCGACAGGGGTTTGGGTAATTCACCCCTCCACTTT. The chain couples TRBV11-3 to TRBJ1-6; 8 positions agree with TRBD1. The germline V gene has CDR1 SGHNT and CDR2 YENEEA. Trimming at V came to 4 bases and at J to 6 bases, leaving 8 bases not matched to a gene. The CDR3 extends over 16 amino acids.